These 22 T cell receptor beta chains were sequenced from one sample in a study of neurological immune-mediated disorders. MiXCR was run by TCRdb on the 5' RACE reads, yielding one entry per CDR3 protein. The sample has approximately 30,000 distinct CDR3 sequences, 15% seen once. Sequenced: PBMCs. Source of these receptors: a man aged 65-85 years in good health.

This clonotype was picked up many times. The chain has TRBV7-2 and TRBJ2-3; the D call may be TRBD1 or TRBD2 (6 bases each). Per the germline V gene, CDR1 is SGHTA and CDR2 is FQGNSA. This CDR3 has 13 residues. V lost 3 bases, J lost 4 bases, and 8 bases lay in between. The CDR3 loop is CASSLGGPDTQYF. CDR3 nucleotides: TGTGCCAGCAGCTTGGGGGGCCCAGATACGCAGTATTTT.

This clonotype was detected only a few times. The chain has TRBV5-1 and TRBJ2-7, with 9 positions matching TRBD1. Losses at the gene ends were 0 bases for V and 6 bases for J; bases not matched to a gene: 4. Germline V gene sequence: CDR1 SGHRS, CDR2 YFSETQ. This CDR3 has 14 amino acids. CDR3 amino acids: CASSLGGQGSEQYF. DNA for the CDR3: TGCGCCAGCAGCTTGGGAGGACAGGGGAGCGAGCAGTACTTC. Drawing the rest from reference TRBV5-1 and TRBJ2-7, the complete variable domain is KAGVTQTPRYLIKTRGQQVTLSCSPISGHRSVSWYQQTPGQGLQFLFEYFSETQRNKGNFPGRFSGRQFSNSRSEMNVSTLELGDSALYLCASSLGGQGSEQYFGPGTRLTVT.

In this sample, this clonotype turned up many times. The V and J genes are TRBV4-1 and TRBJ2-7; D remains unclear. The V and J ends lost 1 base and 1 base respectively, with 11 bases between them. CDR3 length equals 15 residues. CDR1 and CDR2 (germline): MGHRA, YSYEKL. CDR3 sequence: CASSQGDYGSYEQYF. The DNA of the CDR3 is TGCGCCAGCAGCCAAGGAGATTACGGATCCTACGAGCAGTACTTC.

This clonotype was seen ten or more times. This chain uses TRBV6-2 or TRBV6-3 with TRBJ2-3, with 12 bases matching TRBD1. J gave up 5 bases and V 8 bases, and 8 bases lay outside the gene matches. The CDR3 covers 15 residues. The V gene's germline CDR1 is MNHEY and CDR2 SVGEGT. Here the CDR3 reads CASRGDRGLVDTQYF. In DNA, the CDR3 is TGTGCCAGCCGGGGGGACAGGGGGCTGGTAGATACGCAGTATTTT.

There are many counts of this clonotype. The rearrangement uses TRBV29-1 and TRBJ1-2; D is perhaps TRBD1 (6 bases). V was pared by 3 bases and J by 4 bases, with 9 bases between. This CDR3 spans 12 amino acids. Looked up from germline, CDR1 is SQVTM and CDR2 is ANQGSEA. The CDR3 reads CSVDRGGYGYTF. The DNA of the CDR3 is TGCAGCGTTGATAGGGGGGGCTATGGCTACACCTTC.

This clonotype was recorded once. CDR3 DNA sequence: TGCGCCAGCAGCTTACGGGGATACTCTGGGGCCAACGTCCTGACTTTC. Protein sequence: CASSLRGYSGANVLTF. The rearrangement links TRBV5-1 to TRBJ2-6, with D possibly matching TRBD2 (5 bases). CDR1 and CDR2 from the germline V gene are SGHRS and YFSETQ. The CDR3 has 16 amino acids. Trimming cost V 2 bases and J 0 bases, with 9 bases left between them.

This clonotype was counted many times. This chain joins TRBV9 and TRBJ2-3, with 7 bases aligning to TRBD1. This CDR3 has 15 residues. V was pared by 4 bases and J by 2 bases, with 7 bases of the junction left unmatched. Germline assignment: CDR1 SGDLS and CDR2 YYNGEE. CDR3 protein: CASSSRQGVTDTQYF. DNA of the CDR3: TGTGCCAGCAGCTCCAGACAGGGAGTCACAGATACGCAGTATTTT.

This clonotype showed up many times. The chain carries TRBV10-2 and TRBJ2-6; no definite D call. Trimming took off 7 bases at V and 2 bases at J, with 12 bases between the two ends. In germline, CDR1 is WSHSY, CDR2 SAAADI. The CDR3 is 15 residues long. The CDR3 DNA follows: TGCGCCAGCACGAGTGCCGGCGCTGGGGCCAACGTCCTGACTTTC. The encoded protein is CASTSAGAGANVLTF.

This clonotype was detected many times. The chain has TRBV7-8 and TRBJ2-1; D not resolved. Per the germline V gene, CDR1 is SGHVS and CDR2 is FQNEAQ. This CDR3 comprises 11 residues. V was cut by 2 bases and J by 7 bases, with 3 bases left in between. This CDR3 is CASSLLNEQFF. In DNA form, the CDR3 reads TGTGCCAGCAGCTTACTGAATGAGCAGTTCTTC.

This clonotype was counted at least ten times. The rearrangement uses TRBV7-3 and TRBJ1-5; D might be TRBD1 (5 bases). V was cut by 2 bases and J by 6 bases, with 14 bases left in between. The germline gives CDR1 SGHTA, CDR2 FQGTGA. There are 15 residues in the CDR3. The CDR3 here is CASSLSGGLGQPQHF. For the CDR3, the DNA is TGTGCCAGCAGCTTATCTGGGGGGTTAGGTCAGCCCCAGCATTTT.

The chain couples TRBV2 to TRBJ1-4, with TRBD1 matching over 8 bases. The germline V gene encodes CDR1 SNHLY and CDR2 FYNNEI. CDR3 length equals 18 residues. J gave up 3 bases and V 9 bases, and 18 bases lay outside the gene matches. DNA for the CDR3: TGTGCCAGGACATCGGACAGGGAGGCCTCCGGCGCTAATGAAAAACTGTTTTTT. This sequence encodes CARTSDREASGANEKLFF.

The genes are TRBV27 and TRBJ2-3; 13 nucleotides align to TRBD2. CDR3 length: 16 residues. J gave up 3 bases and V 3 bases, and 3 bases lay outside the gene matches. Germline-derived CDR1 and CDR2 are MNHEY and SMNVEV (reference sequence). For the CDR3, the DNA is TGTGCCAGCAGTTTTGCGACTAGCGGGAGGACAGATACGCAGTATTTT. Amino acid sequence: CASSFATSGRTDTQYF.

As concerns this clonotype: The junction departs from the called germline gene at one end, perhaps through a read error. The chain carries TRBV7-9 and TRBJ2-3; D uncertain. Germline CDR1 and CDR2: SEHNR and FQNEAQ (reference sequence). The CDR3 totals 12 residues. DNA of the CDR3: TGTGCCAGCAGCTTACAAGATACCACCAAGTACTTC. Translating gives CASSLQDTTKYF. Variable domain in full (rest from reference TRBV7-9 and TRBJ2-3): DTGVSQNPRHKITKRGQNVTFRCDPISEHNRLYWYRQTLGQGPEFLTYFQNEAQLEKSRLLSDRFSAERPKGSFSTLEIQRTEQGDSAMYLCASSLQDTTKYFGPGTRLTVL.

As to this clonotype: This may be a read error, as it is one base from a much larger clone. The CDR3 protein is CTSSRGQMNEQYF. The CDR3 coding sequence is TGTACCAGCAGCCGAGGACAGATGAACGAGCAGTACTTC. The chain uses TRBV7-2 and TRBJ2-7; D might be TRBD1 (6 bases). Germline V gene data show CDR1 as SGHTA and CDR2 as FQGNSA. The CDR3 is 13 amino acids. The V gene lost 5 bases and the J gene lost 5 bases, with 13 bases spanning the gap.

As to this clonotype: At one of its ends the junction is not consistent with the germline gene, which may arise from a read error. CDR3 region: CATSTQMGVEQIF. The CDR3 nucleotides are TGTGCGACCAGCACCCAGATGGGGGTAGAGCAGATCTTC. The J gene is TRBJ2-1, the V gene TRBV15; possibly TRBD1 or TRBD2 for D (5 bases each). This CDR3 is 13 amino acids long. Per germline, CDR1 LNHNV and CDR2 YYDKDF (reference sequence). The complete variable domain, with remaining parts taken from reference TRBV15 and TRBJ2-1, reads DAMVIQNPRYQVTQFGKPVTLSCSQTLNHNVMYWYQQKSSQAPKLLFHYYDKDFNNEADTPDNFQSRRPNTSFCFLDIRSPGLGDTAMYLCATSTQMGVEQIFGPGTRLTVL.

This clonotype has ten or more counts. CDR3 nucleotides: TGTGCCAGCAGTTTATCGTACGGCAGCACAGATACGCAGTATTTT. It yields the protein CASSLSYGSTDTQYF. V usage is TRBV27 and J usage is TRBJ2-3; D gene ambiguous. The V end lost 0 bases, the J end lost 0 bases, and 7 bases lay between the germline ends. CDR1 is MNHEY and CDR2 is SMNVEV in the germline V gene (reference sequence). The CDR3 is made up of 15 amino acids.

This clonotype was recorded many times. This sequence joins TRBV5-1 and TRBJ1-3; D unclear. The CDR3 loop spans 13 amino acids. V lost 0 bases to trimming and J lost 5 bases, with 6 bases between them. Germline CDR1 SGHRS, CDR2 YFSETQ. The DNA for the CDR3 is TGCGCCAGCAGCTTGGGCGGGCGAAACACCATATATTTT. Its protein is CASSLGGRNTIYF.

This clonotype was found many times. The chain employs TRBV19 and TRBJ1-1; 7 bases fit TRBD1. The germline V gene encodes CDR1 LNHDA and CDR2 SQIVND (reference sequence). V lost 7 bases to trimming and J lost 4 bases; unmatched junction nucleotides: 3. CDR3 length equals 12 residues. CDR3 sequence: CASTPGGTEAFF. The CDR3 coding sequence is TGTGCCAGTACCCCAGGGGGCACTGAAGCTTTCTTT.

In its sample, this clonotype was seen many times. The chain uses TRBV5-1 and TRBJ1-1; the D gene is possibly TRBD1 (5 bases). The CDR3 sequence is 14 residues long. Germline V gene lookup returns CDR1 SGHRS and CDR2 YFSETQ. The V end was cut by 4 bases, the J end by 7 bases, with 17 bases between. The CDR3 spells CASSPTLAGGEAFF. Here the CDR3 DNA reads TGCGCCAGCAGCCCAACCCTGGCGGGGGGTGAAGCTTTCTTT.

This clonotype was counted many times. The genes are TRBV10-3 and TRBJ1-2, with D perhaps TRBD1 (6 bases). Germline V gene sequence: CDR1 ENHRY, CDR2 SYGVKD. V lost 0 bases and J lost 5, with 16 bases in between. The CDR3 is made up of 16 amino acids. The CDR3 region has the DNA TGTGCCATCAGTGAGTCGGCAGGGGCCGGAAAGTATGGCTACACCTTC. This codes for CAISESAGAGKYGYTF.

This clonotype was seen repeatedly, ten times or more. The rearrangement links TRBV3-1 to TRBJ2-7; possibly TRBD2 for D (5 bases). V lost 5 bases and J 10 bases, leaving 21 bases between the germline ends. The germline V gene encodes CDR1 LGHDT and CDR2 YNNKEL (reference sequence). CDR3 length: 14 residues. The CDR3 DNA sequence: TGTGCCAGCAGCGCCCAAGGGAGCCGAGGAAGACAGTACTTC. This translates into CASSAQGSRGRQYF.

This clonotype was seen many times. This chain uses TRBV5-1 with TRBJ2-7; TRBD1 matches 9 bases. The germline V gene has CDR1 SGHRS and CDR2 YFSETQ. The CDR3 contains 14 residues. The V and J ends lost 5 bases and 2 bases, in that order; junction bases with no gene match: 5. The DNA of the CDR3 is TGCGCCAGCAGACCGGGACAGGGTCCCTACGAGCAGTACTTC. Residues: CASRPGQGPYEQYF.